The 7 T cell receptor beta chains below all came from one sample that was sequenced in a study of tumor-infiltrating lymphocytes in primary liver carcinoma. They got blood RNA out of unsorted whole blood and also pulled out germline DNA. A primer matching the constant region was used to make TCR beta cDNA from 450 to 550 ng of total RNA. Slightly modified ARM-PCR, run as three nested multiplex PCR rounds, produced the TCR beta libraries. Researchers ran the first two PCR rounds for roughly 10 cycles each with TRBV1-TRBV30 forward primers and a C-beta reverse primer. TCRdb fed the multiplex PCR reads into MiXCR, producing one record per CDR3 protein. The profile shows fewer than 350,000 distinct CDR3 sequences, 65% of them singletons. Specimen: peripheral blood. The receptors stem from a man aged 35-49 years with primary liver carcinoma and hepatitis B virus infection.

This clonotype was counted ten times or more. The chain is built from TRBV6-2 or TRBV6-3 and TRBJ1-1; the match to TRBD1 covers 8 bases. Losses at the gene ends were 8 bases for V and 0 bases for J; bases not matched to a gene: 2. This CDR3 comprises 13 residues. Per the germline V gene, CDR1 is MNHEY and CDR2 is SVGEGT. The CDR3: CASRQGLNTEAFF. The CDR3 nucleotides are TGTGCCAGCCGACAGGGGCTGAACACTGAAGCTTTCTTT.

This clonotype was detected many times. The chain joins TRBV6-5 to TRBJ1-2; TRBD1 might be the D (5 bases). Germline V lookup: CDR1 MNHEY, CDR2 SVGAGI. Deletions cut 3 bases from V and 8 bases from J, with 10 bases between. CDR3 size: 12 residues. The DNA of the CDR3 is TGTGCCAGCAGTTATGGGGGTTGGGGCTACACCTTC. Residues: CASSYGGWGYTF.

Note on this clonotype: A much larger clone differs by one base, so this may be a read error. The genes are TRBV10-3 and TRBJ2-7; D may be TRBD1 (6 bases). The CDR3 has 13 residues. Germline-derived CDR1 and CDR2 are ENHRY and SYGVKD. CDR3 amino acids: CTISESGDRERYF. CDR3 sequence (DNA): TGTACCATCAGTGAGTCAGGGGATCGGGAACGGTACTTC.

In the case of this clonotype: A read error is possible here, since a much larger clone lies one base away. CDR3: CAWSVLPGGPTDSQYF. The CDR3 region has the DNA TGTGCCTGGAGTGTACTGCCAGGGGGACCGACAGATTCGCAGTATTTT. The rearrangement links TRBV30 to TRBJ2-3; 7 nucleotides align to TRBD1. CDR3 size: 16 residues. Germline values: CDR1 GTSNPN, CDR2 SVGIG (reference sequence).

This clonotype occurred many times. The gene calls are TRBV12-3 or TRBV12-4 and TRBJ2-3; possibly TRBD2 for D (6 bases). The V and J ends lost 9 bases and 4 bases respectively, with 20 bases between them. The CDR3 length is 15 residues. CDR3 in amino acids: CASTGDRGKADTQYF. The CDR3 nucleotides read TGTGCCAGTACGGGTGATCGGGGGAAGGCAGATACGCAGTATTTT.

This sequence joins TRBV11-2 and TRBJ1-6; TRBD1 aligns across 10 bases. The V gene's germline CDR1 is SGHAT and CDR2 FQNNGV. The CDR3 sequence is 20 residues long. Losses at the gene ends were 5 bases for V and 10 bases for J; bases not matched to a gene: 23. CDR3 bases: TGTGCCAGCAGCCGCTGTCGACTAAGGGGACAGGGGCAGAAGGGATCACCCCTCCACTTT. Residues: CASSRCRLRGQGQKGSPLHF. Full variable domain (outside the CDR3, taken from reference TRBV11-2 and TRBJ1-6): EAGVAQSPRYKIIEKRQSVAFWCNPISGHATLYWYQQILGQGPKLLIQFQNNGVVDDSQLPKDRFSAERLKGVDSTLKIQPAKLEDSAVYLCASSRCRLRGQGQKGSPLHFGNGTRLTVT.

This clonotype showed up just a few times. The V call is TRBV6-1, the J call TRBJ2-5, with D perhaps TRBD2 (6 bases). The CDR3 has 16 residues. V was cut by 5 bases and J by 4 bases, with 20 bases left in between. Per the germline V gene, CDR1 is MNHNS and CDR2 is SASEGT. CDR3 amino acids: CASSLNAGQGGETQYF. In DNA, the CDR3 is TGTGCCAGCAGTCTGAACGCGGGTCAGGGAGGAGAGACCCAGTACTTC.